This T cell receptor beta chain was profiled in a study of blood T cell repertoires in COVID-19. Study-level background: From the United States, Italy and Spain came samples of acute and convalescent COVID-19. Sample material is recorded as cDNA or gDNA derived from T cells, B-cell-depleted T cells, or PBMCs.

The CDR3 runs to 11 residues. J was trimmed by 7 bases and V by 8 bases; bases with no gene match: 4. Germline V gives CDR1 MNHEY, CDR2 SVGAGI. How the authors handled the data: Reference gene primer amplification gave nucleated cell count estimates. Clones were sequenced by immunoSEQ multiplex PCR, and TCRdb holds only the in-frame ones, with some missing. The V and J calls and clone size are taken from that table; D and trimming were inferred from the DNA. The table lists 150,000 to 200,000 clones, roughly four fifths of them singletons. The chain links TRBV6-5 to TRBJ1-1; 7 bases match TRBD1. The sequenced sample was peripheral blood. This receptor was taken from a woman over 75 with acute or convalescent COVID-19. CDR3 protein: CASYQGGEAFF. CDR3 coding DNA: TGTGCCAGCTATCAGGGGGGTGAAGCTTTCTTT.